These 17 T cell receptor beta chains came from one sample sequenced in a study of blood T cell repertoires in COVID-19. The table came from immunoSEQ multiplex PCR; TCRdb's copy has only in-frame clones and leaves some out. The sample has some 75,000 clones, 80% seen once. Sequences were obtained from peripheral blood. The receptors stem from a man aged 45 to 65 with COVID-19, enrolled during active disease.

The chain is built from TRBV27 and TRBJ1-5; no reliable D call. In germline, CDR1 is MNHEY, CDR2 SMNVEV (reference sequence). The CDR3 is made up of 13 amino acids. V was trimmed by 4 bases and J by 5 bases, leaving 9 bases between them. CDR3 sequence (DNA): TGTGCCAGCAGTTGGACTCAGGATCAGCCCCAGCATTTT. This sequence encodes CASSWTQDQPQHF.

The gene calls are TRBV3-1 (or the pseudogene TRBV3-2) and TRBJ2-2; the D is unclear. CDR3 size: 18 residues. Trimming left V 0 bases short and J 0 bases short, with 14 bases between. CDR1 is LGHDT and CDR2 is YNNKEL in the germline V gene (reference sequence). CDR3 coding DNA: TGTGCCAGCAGCCAAGATCTCCTTAGTGGAGCGAACACCGGGGAGCTGTTTTTT. Encoded protein: CASSQDLLSGANTGELFF.

The chain has TRBV7-6 and TRBJ2-1, with a possible D match to TRBD2 (6 bases). CDR3 length: 16 residues. Germline-derived CDR1 and CDR2 are SGHVS and FNYEAQ. The V end lost 1 base, the J end lost 0 bases, and 10 bases lay between the germline ends. The CDR3: CASSLGAGSSYNEQFF. The CDR3 bases are TGTGCCAGCAGCTTAGGTGCGGGGAGCTCCTACAATGAGCAGTTCTTC.

The chain uses TRBV18 and TRBJ1-1, with TRBD1 as a possible D gene (5 bases). Germline CDR1 is KGHSH and CDR2 is LQKENI. The CDR3 runs 16 residues. The V gene lost 3 bases and the J gene lost 4 bases, with 18 bases spanning the gap. CDR3 residues: CASSPGQASGGTEAFF. The CDR3 DNA sequence: TGTGCCAGCTCACCGGGTCAGGCCTCGGGGGGCACTGAAGCTTTCTTT.

About this clone itself: The same CDR3 is also encoded by other DNA sequences in this sample. V usage is TRBV19 and J usage is TRBJ1-1; weak D call: TRBD1 (6 bases). V gave up 6 bases and J gave up 1 base, with 9 bases separating them. This CDR3 has 13 residues. Germline values: CDR1 LNHDA, CDR2 SQIVND (reference sequence). CDR3 loop: CASRQGGNTEAFF. CDR3 in DNA: TGTGCCAGTAGACAGGGTGGGAACACTGAAGCTTTCTTT.

This clone was seen more than once but under ten times. The genes are TRBV18 and TRBJ2-1, with TRBD1 matching 9 bases. Trimming cost V 6 bases and J 5 bases; bases outside gene matches: 8. Germline lookup yields CDR1 KGHSH and CDR2 LQKENI. The CDR3 totals 15 residues. The CDR3 DNA is TGTGCCAGCTCTCCAACAACAGGGGGCCACAATGAGCAGTTCTTC. Amino acid sequence: CASSPTTGGHNEQFF. The full variable domain, in which reference TRBV18 and TRBJ2-1 provide the parts outside the CDR3, is NAGVMQNPRHLVRRRGQEARLRCSPMKGHSHVYWYRQLPEEGLKFMVYLQKENIIDESGMPKERFSAEFPKEGPSILRIQQVVRGDSAAYFCASSPTTGGHNEQFFGPGTRLTVL.

The chain couples TRBV28 to TRBJ1-2; possible D gene TRBD1, 5 bases. The germline V and J ends were trimmed by 5 bases and 7 bases, with 11 bases remaining between them. The germline gives CDR1 MDHEN, CDR2 SYDVKM. This CDR3 has 12 amino acids. CDR3 protein: CASSPDSSGYTF. The DNA of the CDR3 is TGTGCCAGCAGTCCTGACAGCTCTGGCTACACCTTC.

This clone showed up many times. The chain employs TRBV1 and TRBJ1-5. TRBV1 is noted as a pseudogene. CDR3 length equals 12 residues. The CDR3 here is CTSSHADQPQHF. The CDR3 nucleotides read TGCACCAGCAGCCATGCGGATCAGCCCCAGCATTTT.

The chain employs TRBV5-5 and TRBJ2-5; TRBD1 matches 7 bases. V lost 3 bases and J lost 4; bases outside the gene matches: 9. The CDR3 sequence is 15 residues long. Germline V gene sequence: CDR1 SGHKS, CDR2 YYEKEE (reference sequence). In nucleotides, the CDR3 is TGTGCCAGCAGCTCGATACCTCGGGACAGAGAGACCCAGTACTTC. It codes for CASSSIPRDRETQYF.

The chain carries TRBV6-4 and TRBJ2-3; tentative D call: TRBD1 (6 bases). The CDR3 spans 13 residues. V lost 4 bases and J 2 bases, leaving 7 bases between the germline ends. Per germline, CDR1 MRHNA and CDR2 SNTAGT. CDR3 DNA: TGTGCCAGCAGTGGACAGGCCACAGATACGCAGTATTTT. Translating gives CASSGQATDTQYF.

The chain joins TRBV6-5 to TRBJ2-1; 8 bases agree with TRBD2. The V and J ends lost 6 bases and 4 bases, in that order; junction bases with no gene match: 8. Per the germline V gene, CDR1 is MNHEY and CDR2 is SVGAGI. This CDR3 region has 15 residues. CDR3 nucleotides: TGTGCCAGCAGCTTGACTAGCGACCCATACAATGAGCAGTTCTTC. This encodes CASSLTSDPYNEQFF.

This clone has more than one count but fewer than ten. This sequence joins TRBV6-5 and TRBJ2-1; 10 bases map to TRBD1. Germline trimming cut 7 bases from V and 8 bases from J; bases unmatched to any gene: 8. Germline loops: CDR1 MNHEY, CDR2 SVGAGI. CDR3 length: 14 amino acids. The CDR3 protein is CASTTGTGADEQFF. CDR3 coding DNA: TGTGCCAGCACCACCGGGACAGGGGCGGATGAGCAGTTCTTC.

V gene TRBV18 combines with J gene TRBJ2-7, with TRBD2 as a possible D gene (5 bases). The CDR3 length is 13 residues. V was trimmed by 3 bases and J by 2 bases, leaving 8 bases between them. CDR1 KGHSH and CDR2 LQKENI come from the germline V gene. The CDR3 protein is CASSPRRTYEQYF. In DNA, the CDR3 is TGTGCCAGCTCACCTAGGAGGACCTACGAGCAGTACTTC.

The genes are TRBV6-2 or TRBV6-3 and TRBJ1-1; 7 nucleotides match TRBD1. The J segment lost 1 base and the V segment lost 5 bases, leaving 4 bases of the junction unmatched. This CDR3 is 14 amino acids long. The germline CDR1 and CDR2 sequences are MNHEY and SVGEGT. The CDR3 DNA reads TGTGCCAGCAGTCTCGACAGGGCGAACACTGAAGCTTTCTTT. Protein: CASSLDRANTEAFF.

J is TRBJ2-5 and V is TRBV6-5; TRBD1 aligns across 8 bases. CDR3 length: 13 residues. CDR1 is MNHEY and CDR2 is SVGAGI in the germline V gene. V lost 4 bases and J lost 4; bases outside the gene matches: 2. CDR3 sequence (DNA): TGTGCCAGCAGTTCCGACAGGGGAGAGACCCAGTACTTC. The encoded protein is CASSSDRGETQYF.

Only a few counts were recorded for this clone. This chain uses TRBV4-2 with TRBJ2-1, with 12 bases fitting TRBD2. Germline assignment: CDR1 LGHNA and CDR2 YNFKEQ. This CDR3 contains 16 residues. Losses at the gene ends were 4 bases for V and 7 bases for J; bases not matched to a gene: 8. In nucleotides, the CDR3 is TGTGCCAGCAGCCCCAGACTAGCGGGAGATATGAATGAGCAGTTCTTC. Its translation is CASSPRLAGDMNEQFF.

The V gene is TRBV19, the J gene TRBJ2-5, with 8 nucleotides matching TRBD2. The CDR3 is made up of 14 amino acids. The V gene's germline CDR1 is LNHDA and CDR2 SQIVND (reference sequence). With 3 bases clipped from V and 5 bases from J, the junction kept 5 bases outside the gene matches. DNA of the CDR3: TGTGCCAGTAGTATGCGGGAGGCTAGGGAGACCCAGTACTTC. Its translation is CASSMREARETQYF.